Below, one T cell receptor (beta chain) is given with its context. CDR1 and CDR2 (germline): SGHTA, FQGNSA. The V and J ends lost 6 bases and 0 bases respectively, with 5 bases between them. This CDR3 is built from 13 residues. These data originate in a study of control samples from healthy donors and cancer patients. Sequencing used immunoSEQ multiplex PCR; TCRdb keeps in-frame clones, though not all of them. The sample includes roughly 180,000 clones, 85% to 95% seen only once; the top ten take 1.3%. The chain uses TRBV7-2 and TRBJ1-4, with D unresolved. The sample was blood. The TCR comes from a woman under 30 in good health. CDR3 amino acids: CASSRSTNEKLFF. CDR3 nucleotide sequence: TGTGCCAGCAGTAGGTCAACTAATGAAAAACTGTTTTTT.